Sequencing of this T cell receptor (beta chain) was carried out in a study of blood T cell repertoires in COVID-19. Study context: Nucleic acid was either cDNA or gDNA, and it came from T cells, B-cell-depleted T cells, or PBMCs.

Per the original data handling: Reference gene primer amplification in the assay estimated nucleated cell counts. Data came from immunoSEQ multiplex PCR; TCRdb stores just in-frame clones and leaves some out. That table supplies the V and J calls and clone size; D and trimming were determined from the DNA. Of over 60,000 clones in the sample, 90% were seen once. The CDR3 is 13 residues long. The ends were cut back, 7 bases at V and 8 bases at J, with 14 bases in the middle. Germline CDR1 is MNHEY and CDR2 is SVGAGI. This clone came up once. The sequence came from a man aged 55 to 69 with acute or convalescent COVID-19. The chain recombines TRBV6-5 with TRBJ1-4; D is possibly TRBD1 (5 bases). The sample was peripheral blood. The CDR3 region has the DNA TGTGCCAGCACTGGGGGGTTTGGGGAAAAACTGTTTTTT. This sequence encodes CASTGGFGEKLFF.